A single T cell receptor (beta chain) is shown here with its context. The identical CDR3 is also encoded by other nucleotide sequences in the sample. The whole isolated RNA underwent reverse transcription, so sequencing captured expressed TCRB transcripts. Some clones are missing from TCRdb's copy, which holds only in-frame ones; the method was immunoSEQ multiplex PCR. This sample carries about 320,000 clones, around 15% of them seen once, and the ten largest clones take under 8.5%. The data were obtained in a study of beta chain features in type 1 diabetes. V dropped 1 base and J dropped 1 base, with 5 bases sitting between them. This CDR3 contains 13 residues. Germline CDR1 reads SGDLS; CDR2 reads YYNGEE.

The chain joins TRBV9 to TRBJ1-1, with unresolved D. The sample consisted of central memory CD4+ T cells from blood. This receptor was identified in a man under 40 in good health. CDR3 nucleotides: TGTGCCAGCAGCGTAATAGAGAACACTGAAGCTTTCTTT. It translates to CASSVIENTEAFF.